Presented here are 12 T cell receptor beta chains from one specimen sequenced in a study of T cell changes during pregnancy in multiple sclerosis. Profiled with immunoSEQ multiplex PCR; TCRdb holds only in-frame clones, not every one. The sample has some 70,000 clones, approximately 94% seen once. The specimen comprised peripheral blood, sampled in the second trimester of pregnancy. Every receptor here comes from a female donor in good health, enrolled as a control in a pregnancy study.

Comment on this clone: One end of the junction does not line up with germline, which may come from a read error. This chain joins TRBV4-3 and TRBJ1-6; possibly TRBD1 for D (5 bases). The CDR3 contains 15 residues. Looked up from germline, CDR1 is LGHNA and CDR2 is YSLEER. CDR3 sequence reads: CASSQPPLDSHLLTF. CDR3 bases: TGCGCCAGCAGCCAACCTCCTCTCGACAGCCACCTACTCACTTTT.

This chain joins TRBV4-2 and TRBJ2-1; 7 positions match TRBD1. Germline trimming cut 1 base from V and 5 bases from J; bases unmatched to any gene: 11. Germline V gives CDR1 LGHNA, CDR2 YNFKEQ. The CDR3 loop spans 17 amino acids. The CDR3 sequence: CASSQGEGRGWDNEQFF. The CDR3 bases are TGTGCCAGCAGCCAAGGCGAGGGCAGGGGGTGGGACAATGAGCAGTTCTTC.

This sequence joins TRBV6-5 and TRBJ1-1; D gene uncertain. V was clipped by 3 bases and J by 0 bases, with 8 bases between them. The CDR3 extends over 14 amino acids. Looked up from germline, CDR1 is MNHEY and CDR2 is SVGAGI. The CDR3, as DNA: TGTGCCAGCAGTTATGGCGGGATGAACACTGAAGCTTTCTTT. This sequence encodes CASSYGGMNTEAFF.

The chain is built from TRBV6-6 and TRBJ1-2; D call uncertain. Trimming pared 5 bases from V and 7 bases from J, leaving 14 bases between. The CDR3 has 13 amino acids. CDR1 is MNHNY and CDR2 is SVGAGI in the germline V gene (reference sequence). The CDR3 spells CASSQPGLGGYTF. In DNA form, the CDR3 reads TGTGCCAGCAGTCAGCCGGGGTTGGGTGGCTACACCTTC.

Notes on this clone: The same CDR3 can be traced to other DNA sequences in this sample. The V gene is TRBV6-5, the J gene TRBJ1-5; 7 bases map to TRBD1. The germline V gene has CDR1 MNHEY and CDR2 SVGAGI. Unmatched junction bases numbered 4, after V lost 5 bases and J lost 3 bases. CDR3 length: 14 residues. This chain's CDR3 is CASSRTGHNQPQHF. The CDR3, as DNA: TGTGCCAGCAGTCGGACAGGCCACAATCAGCCCCAGCATTTT.

The J gene is TRBJ2-7, the V gene TRBV5-1, with 7 bases aligning to TRBD1. The CDR3 sequence is 17 residues long. CDR1 and CDR2 (germline): SGHRS, YFSETQ. The junction had 13 bases not matched to a gene; V was cut back by 0 bases and J by 4 bases. The CDR3 region is CASSLEFAQGTPYEQYF. DNA for the CDR3: TGCGCCAGCAGCTTGGAATTTGCACAGGGGACCCCATACGAGCAGTACTTC.

The CDR3 bases are TGCGCCAGCAGCTACTCCGGGACAGGGGTCAGCTCTGGAAACACCATATATTTT. Its translation: CASSYSGTGVSSGNTIYF. The rearrangement links TRBV5-1 to TRBJ1-3; TRBD1 aligns across 10 bases. Trimming removed 3 bases from V and 0 bases from J; junction bases left unmatched: 9. From germline, CDR1 is SGHRS and CDR2 YFSETQ. The CDR3 consists of 18 residues.

This chain connects TRBV4-3 to TRBJ1-5; D is unclear. Deletions cut 5 bases from V and 3 bases from J, with 11 bases between. Germline V gives CDR1 LGHNA, CDR2 YSLEER. The CDR3 extends over 14 amino acids. CDR3 sequence (DNA): TGCGCCAGCAGCTCCGGGGTCCTCAATCAGCCCCAGCATTTT. This encodes CASSSGVLNQPQHF.

The chain couples TRBV29-1 to TRBJ2-7; possible D gene TRBD1, 6 bases. The CDR3 sequence is 13 residues long. V was pared by 3 bases and J by 5 bases, with 14 bases between. Per the germline V gene, CDR1 is SQVTM and CDR2 is ANQGSEA. DNA of the CDR3: TGCAGCGTTGACGACAGGTTATCTGACGAGCAGTACTTC. This sequence encodes CSVDDRLSDEQYF.

The V gene is TRBV10-2, the J gene TRBJ2-7; 10 nucleotides align to TRBD2. Germline CDR1 is WSHSY and CDR2 is SAAADI. V shed 3 bases, J shed 0 bases, and the junction held 14 bases outside the gene matches. This CDR3 has 19 amino acids. CDR3 DNA sequence: TGCGCCAGCAGTGATTTCAGCGGGAGGGACCTCAAGAGCTCCTACGAGCAGTACTTC. Protein: CASSDFSGRDLKSSYEQYF.

Only a few counts were recorded for this clone. The chain couples TRBV28 to TRBJ1-4; D ambiguous. From germline, CDR1 is MDHEN and CDR2 SYDVKM. V lost 3 bases and J lost 0, with 5 bases in between. The length of the CDR3 is 14 residues. For the CDR3, the DNA is TGTGCCAGCAGTTTTGTTACAACTAATGAAAAACTGTTTTTT. Its translation is CASSFVTTNEKLFF.

The V gene is TRBV27, the J gene TRBJ2-5, with TRBD1 matching 8 bases. This CDR3 is 14 amino acids long. CDR1 is MNHEY and CDR2 is SMNVEV in the germline V gene (reference sequence). V trimming: 5 bases; J trimming: 5 bases; junction bases outside the gene matches: 7. CDR3 bases: TGTGCCAGCAGTCCCCGGACAGGGCGGGAGACCCAGTACTTC. Protein product: CASSPRTGRETQYF.